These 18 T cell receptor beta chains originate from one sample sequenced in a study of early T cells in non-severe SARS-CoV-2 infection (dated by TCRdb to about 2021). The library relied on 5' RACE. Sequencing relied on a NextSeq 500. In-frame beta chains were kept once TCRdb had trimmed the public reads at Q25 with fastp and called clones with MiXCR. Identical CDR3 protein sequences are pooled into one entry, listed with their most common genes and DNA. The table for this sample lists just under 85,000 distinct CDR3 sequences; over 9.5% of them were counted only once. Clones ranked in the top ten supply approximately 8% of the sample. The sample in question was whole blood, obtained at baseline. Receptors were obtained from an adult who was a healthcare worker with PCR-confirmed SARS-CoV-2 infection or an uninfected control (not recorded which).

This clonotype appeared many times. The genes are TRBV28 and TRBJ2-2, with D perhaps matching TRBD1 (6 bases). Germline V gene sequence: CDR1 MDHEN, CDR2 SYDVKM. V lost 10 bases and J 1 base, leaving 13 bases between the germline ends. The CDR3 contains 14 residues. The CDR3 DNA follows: TGTGCCACCCAGAGACAGGTGAACACCGGGGAGCTGTTTTTT. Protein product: CATQRQVNTGELFF.

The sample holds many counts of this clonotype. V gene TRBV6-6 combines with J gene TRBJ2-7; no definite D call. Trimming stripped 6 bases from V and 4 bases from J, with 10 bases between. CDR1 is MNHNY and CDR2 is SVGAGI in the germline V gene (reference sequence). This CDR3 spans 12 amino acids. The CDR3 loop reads CASSPGRYEQYF. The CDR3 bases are TGTGCCAGCAGCCCAGGTCGGTACGAGCAGTACTTC.

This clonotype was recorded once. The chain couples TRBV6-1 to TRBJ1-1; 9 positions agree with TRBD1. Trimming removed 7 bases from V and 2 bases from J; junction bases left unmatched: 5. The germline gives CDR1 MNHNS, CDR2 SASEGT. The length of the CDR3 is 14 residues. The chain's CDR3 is CASTRTGANTEAFF. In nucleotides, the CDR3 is TGTGCCAGCACTCGGACAGGGGCAAACACTGAAGCTTTCTTT.

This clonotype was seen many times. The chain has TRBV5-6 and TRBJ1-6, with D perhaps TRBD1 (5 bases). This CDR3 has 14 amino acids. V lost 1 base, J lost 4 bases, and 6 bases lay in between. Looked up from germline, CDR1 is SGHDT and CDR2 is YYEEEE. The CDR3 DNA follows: TGTGCCAGCAGCTTGAGGGGATATAATTCACCCCTCCACTTT. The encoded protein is CASSLRGYNSPLHF.

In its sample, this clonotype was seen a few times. The DNA for the CDR3 is TGTGCCACCAGCAGAGATCTGGCGGGAGCTGGGGCCAACGTCCTGACTTTC. As protein: CATSRDLAGAGANVLTF. The chain recombines TRBV15 with TRBJ2-6; 7 bases fit TRBD2. Germline V gene sequence: CDR1 LNHNV, CDR2 YYDKDF (reference sequence). V trimming: 0 bases; J trimming: 2 bases; junction bases outside the gene matches: 4. This CDR3 is 17 amino acids long.

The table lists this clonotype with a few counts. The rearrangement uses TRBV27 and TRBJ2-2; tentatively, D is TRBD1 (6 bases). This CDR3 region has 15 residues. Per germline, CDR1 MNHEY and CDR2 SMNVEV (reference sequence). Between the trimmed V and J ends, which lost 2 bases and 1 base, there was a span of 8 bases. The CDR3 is CASSLLGQNTGELFF. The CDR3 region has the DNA TGTGCCAGCAGTTTACTGGGACAGAACACCGGGGAGCTGTTTTTT.

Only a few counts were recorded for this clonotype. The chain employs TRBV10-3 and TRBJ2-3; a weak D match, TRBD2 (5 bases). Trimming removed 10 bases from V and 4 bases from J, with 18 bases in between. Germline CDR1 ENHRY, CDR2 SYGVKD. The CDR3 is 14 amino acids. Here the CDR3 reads CATFDIPRADTQYF. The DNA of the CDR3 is TGTGCCACCTTCGACATCCCGAGGGCAGATACGCAGTATTTT.

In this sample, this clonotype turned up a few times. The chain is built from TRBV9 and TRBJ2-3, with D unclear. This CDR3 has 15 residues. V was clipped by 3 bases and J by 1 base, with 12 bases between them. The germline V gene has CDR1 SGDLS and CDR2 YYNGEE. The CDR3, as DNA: TGTGCCAGCAGCGCGCAGGACCTTGGCACAGATACGCAGTATTTT. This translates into CASSAQDLGTDTQYF.

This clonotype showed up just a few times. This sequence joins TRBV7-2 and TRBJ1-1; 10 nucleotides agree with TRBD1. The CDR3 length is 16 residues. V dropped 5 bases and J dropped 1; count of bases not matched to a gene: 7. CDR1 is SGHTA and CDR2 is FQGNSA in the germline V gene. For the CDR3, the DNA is TGTGCCAGCAGCCCGGGACAGGGGCCAGGGAACACTGAAGCTTTCTTT. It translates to CASSPGQGPGNTEAFF.

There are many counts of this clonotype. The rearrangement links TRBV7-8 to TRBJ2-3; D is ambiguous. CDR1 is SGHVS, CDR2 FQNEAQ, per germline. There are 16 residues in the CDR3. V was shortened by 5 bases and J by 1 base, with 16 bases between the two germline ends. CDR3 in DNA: TGTGCCAGCAGCCGTCGCCCCTTCCTTGGCACAGATACGCAGTATTTT. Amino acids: CASSRRPFLGTDTQYF.

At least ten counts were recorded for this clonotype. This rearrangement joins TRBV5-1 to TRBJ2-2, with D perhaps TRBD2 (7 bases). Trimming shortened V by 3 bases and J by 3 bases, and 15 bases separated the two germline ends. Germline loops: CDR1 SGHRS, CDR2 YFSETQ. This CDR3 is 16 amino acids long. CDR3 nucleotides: TGCGCCAGCAGCTCTGGCGGGGGCGGGTACACCGGGGAGCTGTTTTTT. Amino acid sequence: CASSSGGGGYTGELFF.

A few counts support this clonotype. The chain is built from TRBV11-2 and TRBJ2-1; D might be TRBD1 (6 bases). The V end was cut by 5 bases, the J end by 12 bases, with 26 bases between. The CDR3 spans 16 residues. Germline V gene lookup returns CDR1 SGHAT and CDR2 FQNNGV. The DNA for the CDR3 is TGTGCCAGCAGCCCCGGACAGATCCTCAATGATTATGGGCAGTTCTTC. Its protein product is CASSPGQILNDYGQFF.

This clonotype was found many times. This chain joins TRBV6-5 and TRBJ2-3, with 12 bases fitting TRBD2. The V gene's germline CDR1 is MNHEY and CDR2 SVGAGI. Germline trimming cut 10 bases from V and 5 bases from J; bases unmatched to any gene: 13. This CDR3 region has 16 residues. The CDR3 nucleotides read TGTGCCACCGCAGGGTATCTAGCGGGAGGGTTAGATACGCAGTATTTT. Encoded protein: CATAGYLAGGLDTQYF.

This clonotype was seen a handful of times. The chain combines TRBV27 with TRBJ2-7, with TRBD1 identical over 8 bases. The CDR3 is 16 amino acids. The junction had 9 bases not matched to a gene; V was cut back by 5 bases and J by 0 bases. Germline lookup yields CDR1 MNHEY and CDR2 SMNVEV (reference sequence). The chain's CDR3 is CASSPTTGVSSYEQYF. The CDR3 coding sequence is TGTGCCAGCAGTCCTACGACAGGGGTCAGCTCCTACGAGCAGTACTTC.

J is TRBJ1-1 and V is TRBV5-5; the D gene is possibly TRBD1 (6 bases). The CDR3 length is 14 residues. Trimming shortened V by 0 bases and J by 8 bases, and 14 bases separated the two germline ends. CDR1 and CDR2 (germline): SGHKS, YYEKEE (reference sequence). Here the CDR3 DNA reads TGTGCCAGCAGCTTGGACGCCCGGACAGCCGAAGCTTTCTTT. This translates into CASSLDARTAEAFF.

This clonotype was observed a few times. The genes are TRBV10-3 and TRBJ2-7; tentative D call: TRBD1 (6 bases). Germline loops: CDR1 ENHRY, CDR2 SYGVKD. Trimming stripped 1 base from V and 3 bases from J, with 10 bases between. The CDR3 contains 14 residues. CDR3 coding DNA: TGTGCCATCAGTGAGTTAAGGACAGACTACGAGCAGTACTTC. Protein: CAISELRTDYEQYF.

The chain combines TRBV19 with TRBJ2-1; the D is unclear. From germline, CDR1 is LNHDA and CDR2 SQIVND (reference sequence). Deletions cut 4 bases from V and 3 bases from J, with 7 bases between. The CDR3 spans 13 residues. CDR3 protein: CASSTASYNEQFF. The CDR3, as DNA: TGTGCCAGTAGTACGGCTAGCTACAATGAGCAGTTCTTC.

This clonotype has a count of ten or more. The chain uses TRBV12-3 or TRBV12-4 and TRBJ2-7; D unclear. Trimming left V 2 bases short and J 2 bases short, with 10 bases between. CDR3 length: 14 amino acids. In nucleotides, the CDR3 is TGTGCCAGCAGTTTAAAAAGGGCAGCCTACGAGCAGTACTTC. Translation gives CASSLKRAAYEQYF.